These 17 T cell receptor beta chains share one sample of origin, sequenced in a study of blood T cell repertoires in COVID-19. Sequenced by immunoSEQ multiplex PCR; TCRdb stores in-frame clones only, minus some. Of a few hundred thousand clones listed, around nine tenths are singletons. What was sequenced was PBMCs or T cells enriched from blood (not recorded which). These receptors all stem from a man aged 30 to 39 in a cohort exposed to, infected with or recovered from COVID-19 (not recorded which).

This chain links TRBV28 with TRBJ2-2, with a possible D match to TRBD2 (7 bases). CDR1 is MDHEN, CDR2 SYDVKM, per germline. V was shortened by 8 bases and J by 2 bases, with 15 bases between the two germline ends. This CDR3 region has 15 residues. The CDR3 bases are TGTGCCAGCCTGCCGGGGGGCCCAAACACCGGGGAGCTGTTTTTT. It translates to CASLPGGPNTGELFF. The full variable domain, its missing parts supplied by reference TRBV28 and TRBJ2-2, is DVKVTQSSRYLVKRTGEKVFLECVQDMDHENMFWYRQDPGLGLRLIYFSYDVKMKEKGDIPEGYSVSREKKERFSLILESASTNQTSMYLCASLPGGPNTGELFFGEGSRLTVL.

The chain links TRBV7-3 to TRBJ2-1; TRBD1 might be the D (5 bases). Germline V gene data show CDR1 as SGHTA and CDR2 as FQGTGA. The V and J ends lost 2 bases and 3 bases respectively, with 11 bases between them. The CDR3 contains 15 residues. CDR3 sequence: CASSLWGSDYNEQFF. The CDR3 region has the DNA TGTGCCAGCAGCTTATGGGGCTCTGACTACAATGAGCAGTTCTTC. Based on the CDR3 plus reference TRBV7-3 and TRBJ2-1, the full variable domain is GAGVSQTPSNKVTEKGKYVELRCDPISGHTALYWYRQSLGQGPEFLIYFQGTGAADDSGLPNDRFFAVRPEGSVSTLKIQRTERGDSAVYLCASSLWGSDYNEQFFGPGTRLTVL.

V is TRBV5-5 and J is TRBJ1-2; D unresolved. CDR1 is SGHKS, CDR2 YYEKEE, per germline (reference sequence). Trimming cost V 4 bases and J 5 bases, with 9 bases left between them. CDR3 size: 12 residues. The CDR3 spells CASSPGFYGYTF. The CDR3 DNA sequence: TGTGCCAGCAGCCCGGGATTTTATGGCTACACCTTC. Combining the CDR3 with reference TRBV5-5 and TRBJ1-2 gives the whole variable domain DAGVTQSPTHLIKTRGQQVTLRCSPISGHKSVSWYQQVLGQGPQFIFQYYEKEERGRGNFPDRFSARQFPNYSSELNVNALLLGDSALYLCASSPGFYGYTFGSGTRLTVV.

The rearrangement links TRBV4-1 to TRBJ2-7; TRBD2 matches at 8 bases. Per the germline V gene, CDR1 is MGHRA and CDR2 is YSYEKL. The CDR3 is 14 residues long. With 5 bases clipped from V and 3 bases from J, the junction kept 6 bases outside the gene matches. As DNA, the CDR3 is TGCGCCAGCAGCTCCCCGGGAGGGCTCTACGAGCAGTACTTC. As protein: CASSSPGGLYEQYF.

The chain is built from TRBV28 and TRBJ2-3, with D possibly being TRBD2 (6 bases). This CDR3 region has 15 residues. Germline CDR1 reads MDHEN; CDR2 reads SYDVKM. The ends were cut back, 5 bases at V and 2 bases at J, with 14 bases in the middle. CDR3 sequence reads: CASSPGWRDTDTQYF. The CDR3 DNA reads TGTGCCAGCAGTCCAGGGTGGAGGGACACAGATACGCAGTATTTT.

This chain's CDR3 is CASSLIGGNYGYTF. DNA of the CDR3: TGTGCCAGCAGTTTAATTGGGGGCAACTATGGCTACACCTTC. This chain joins TRBV28 and TRBJ1-2; perhaps TRBD1 as D (6 bases). The CDR3 covers 14 residues. V shed 2 bases and J shed 2 bases, with 9 bases lying between them. The V gene's germline CDR1 is MDHEN and CDR2 SYDVKM.

This sequence joins TRBV15 and TRBJ1-6; a weak D match, TRBD1 (5 bases). Germline V gene sequence: CDR1 LNHNV, CDR2 YYDKDF (reference sequence). Trimming removed 2 bases from V and 10 bases from J, with 18 bases in between. CDR3 size: 16 residues. The DNA for the CDR3 is TGTGCCACCAGCAGACAATTCAGGGTGATTATGTCACCCCTCCACTTT. Its translation: CATSRQFRVIMSPLHF. Full variable domain (missing parts from reference TRBV15 and TRBJ1-6): DAMVIQNPRYQVTQFGKPVTLSCSQTLNHNVMYWYQQKSSQAPKLLFHYYDKDFNNEADTPDNFQSRRPNTSFCFLDIRSPGLGDTAMYLCATSRQFRVIMSPLHFGNGTRLTVT.

This chain links TRBV7-8 with TRBJ1-3; no reliable D call. Trimming took off 1 base at V and 0 bases at J, with 16 bases between the two ends. Germline lookup yields CDR1 SGHVS and CDR2 FQNEAQ. The CDR3 totals 18 residues. CDR3: CASSLVRPRPYSGNTIYF. In nucleotides, the CDR3 is TGTGCCAGCAGCTTAGTTCGTCCGCGTCCCTACTCTGGAAACACCATATATTTT.

This chain uses TRBV15 with TRBJ2-7; 8 bases line up with TRBD1. The CDR3 is 17 residues long. V gave up 0 bases and J gave up 5 bases; unmatched junction bases: 12. Germline values: CDR1 LNHNV, CDR2 YYDKDF (reference sequence). The CDR3 DNA sequence: TGTGCCACCAGCAGAGATGCCGGCAGGGGGCGCGAACACGAGCAGTACTTC. This codes for CATSRDAGRGREHEQYF.

This clone was recorded a few times. The chain couples TRBV2 to TRBJ2-1, with 9 bases identical to TRBD1. Germline CDR1 SNHLY, CDR2 FYNNEI. V lost 6 bases, J lost 3 bases, and 3 bases stayed unmatched. CDR3 size: 14 residues. The CDR3 here is CASRGTGSYNEQFF. As DNA, the CDR3 is TGTGCCAGCAGGGGGACAGGGAGCTACAATGAGCAGTTCTTC.

The chain couples TRBV15 to TRBJ2-1; unclear D gene. Germline lookup yields CDR1 LNHNV and CDR2 YYDKDF (reference sequence). V lost 0 bases to trimming and J lost 1 base, with 10 bases between them. The CDR3 is 16 amino acids. In DNA form, the CDR3 reads TGTGCCACCAGCAGAGATGGCGGCCGATCCTACAATGAGCAGTTCTTC. It is translated as CATSRDGGRSYNEQFF.

The chain joins TRBV7-8 to TRBJ2-7, with 13 nucleotides matching TRBD2. The germline CDR1 and CDR2 sequences are SGHVS and FQNEAQ. The V segment lost 5 bases and the J segment 3 bases; nucleotides outside the gene matches: 7. The CDR3 has 16 residues. The CDR3 loop reads CASSGGLAGAIYEQYF. DNA for the CDR3: TGTGCCAGCAGCGGAGGACTAGCGGGAGCCATCTACGAGCAGTACTTC.

The chain uses TRBV7-9 and TRBJ2-7; tentative D call: TRBD2 (5 bases). V lost 0 bases and J lost 7, with 10 bases in between. CDR3 length: 13 amino acids. CDR1 and CDR2 (germline): SEHNR, FQNEAQ (reference sequence). CDR3 loop: CASSLAGAWEQYF. The CDR3 DNA sequence: TGTGCCAGCAGCTTAGCGGGAGCATGGGAGCAGTACTTC. The variable domain in full, completed from reference TRBV7-9 and TRBJ2-7, reads DTGVSQNPRHKITKRGQNVTFRCDPISEHNRLYWYRQTLGQGPEFLTYFQNEAQLEKSRLLSDRFSAERPKGSFSTLEIQRTEQGDSAMYLCASSLAGAWEQYFGPGTRLTVT.

J is TRBJ2-1 and V is TRBV4-3; 9 bases are a match to TRBD2. J gave up 7 bases and V 0 bases, and 4 bases lay outside the gene matches. The CDR3 is made up of 15 amino acids. Germline values: CDR1 LGHNA, CDR2 YSLEER. The CDR3 spells CASSQDITSGNEQFF. Here the CDR3 DNA reads TGCGCCAGCAGCCAAGATATAACTAGCGGGAATGAGCAGTTCTTC.

V gene TRBV7-9 combines with J gene TRBJ2-5; 9 nucleotides agree with TRBD1. Trimming at V came to 5 bases and at J to 4 bases, leaving 5 bases not matched to a gene. The CDR3 covers 14 residues. Per germline, CDR1 SEHNR and CDR2 FQNEAQ (reference sequence). CDR3 sequence reads: CASSPTGGRETQYF. CDR3 DNA: TGTGCCAGCAGCCCCACAGGGGGCCGAGAGACCCAGTACTTC.

The CDR3: CASSPPGAPDEQYF. DNA for the CDR3: TGTGCCAGCAGCCCCCCGGGTGCGCCCGACGAGCAGTACTTC. V usage is TRBV11-3 and J usage is TRBJ2-7; D call uncertain. The germline gives CDR1 SGHNT, CDR2 YENEEA. V gave up 5 bases and J gave up 5 bases, with 16 bases separating them. The CDR3 runs to 14 residues.

This clone was detected only once. The chain has TRBV28 and TRBJ1-5; D gene uncertain. Germline CDR1 and CDR2: MDHEN and SYDVKM. This CDR3 comprises 15 residues. V lost 6 bases and J lost 7, with 19 bases in between. The CDR3 here is CASSPPTAGGQPQHF. CDR3 DNA sequence: TGTGCCAGCAGCCCCCCGACCGCCGGAGGACAGCCCCAGCATTTT. Drawing the rest from reference TRBV28 and TRBJ1-5, the complete variable domain is DVKVTQSSRYLVKRTGEKVFLECVQDMDHENMFWYRQDPGLGLRLIYFSYDVKMKEKGDIPEGYSVSREKKERFSLILESASTNQTSMYLCASSPPTAGGQPQHFGDGTRLSIL.